The 28 T cell receptor beta chains below were found in one sample sequenced in a study of PD-1 blockade in classical Hodgkin lymphoma. Produced via immunoSEQ multiplex PCR; TCRdb's table is partial and in-frame only. The table includes tens of thousands of clones, roughly 73% detected once. With no exception, relapse followed autologous stem cell transplantation in all patients, and brentuximab vedotin exposure varied. This specimen consisted of peripheral blood mononuclear cells (PBMCs), obtained before the second cycle of nivolumab. The origin of the receptors is a human donor with classical Hodgkin lymphoma.

This chain connects TRBV6-5 to TRBJ1-5; perhaps TRBD1 as D (6 bases). Trimming removed 4 bases at V and 3 bases at J, with 13 bases between. Germline V gene sequence: CDR1 MNHEY, CDR2 SVGAGI. This CDR3 has 15 residues. This CDR3 is CASSSTGLVNQPQHF. The CDR3 DNA is TGTGCCAGCAGTTCGACAGGACTAGTCAATCAGCCCCAGCATTTT.

The chain links TRBV7-9 to TRBJ2-1, with D possibly matching TRBD2 (5 bases). This CDR3 is built from 15 residues. With 3 bases removed from V and 7 bases from J, the gap between germline ends came to 16 bases. Germline assignment: CDR1 SEHNR and CDR2 FQNEAQ (reference sequence). The CDR3 sequence: CASSFVGEGRNEQFF. In DNA form, the CDR3 reads TGTGCCAGCAGCTTCGTCGGGGAAGGTCGTAATGAGCAGTTCTTC.

This clone was seen a few times. The rearrangement links TRBV19 to TRBJ2-2, with TRBD2 matching 8 bases. The CDR3 loop spans 15 amino acids. CDR1 is LNHDA and CDR2 is SQIVND in the germline V gene (reference sequence). Unmatched junction bases numbered 4, after V lost 3 bases and J lost 4 bases. CDR3 in DNA: TGTGCCAGTAGTATTCGTCTAGCGGGCACCGGGGAGCTGTTTTTT. It is translated as CASSIRLAGTGELFF.

The CDR3: CASSLRTPASYEQYF. In DNA, the CDR3 is TGTGCCAGCAGTTTAAGGACACCAGCCTCCTACGAGCAGTACTTC. The rearrangement links TRBV27 to TRBJ2-7, with TRBD1 as a possible D gene (5 bases). CDR3 length: 15 amino acids. The ends were cut back, 2 bases at V and 0 bases at J, with 11 bases in the middle. Germline CDR1 is MNHEY and CDR2 is SMNVEV (reference sequence).

The chain couples TRBV10-3 to TRBJ2-5; 11 nucleotides match TRBD1. This CDR3 has 15 amino acids. The V segment lost 6 bases and the J segment 5 bases; nucleotides outside the gene matches: 8. CDR1 and CDR2 from the germline V gene are ENHRY and SYGVKD. The CDR3 nucleotides read TGTGCCATCAGGCCGGGACAGGGGGGGCTGGAGACCCAGTACTTC. Translating it yields CAIRPGQGGLETQYF.

The V gene is TRBV7-2, the J gene TRBJ2-7, with D possibly TRBD1 on 5 matching bases. Germline CDR1 SGHTA, CDR2 FQGNSA. The V gene lost 2 bases and the J gene lost 3 bases, with 17 bases spanning the gap. The CDR3 has 16 amino acids. The CDR3 DNA is TGTGCCAGCAGCTTACGGCAGGGTGATGTGGTCTACGAGCAGTACTTC. Its translation is CASSLRQGDVVYEQYF. The full variable domain, with the rest looked up from reference TRBV7-2 and TRBJ2-7, is GAGVSQSPSNKVTEKGKDVELRCDPISGHTALYWYRQSLGQGLEFLIYFQGNSAPDKSGLPSDRFSAERTGGSVSTLTIQRTQQEDSAVYLCASSLRQGDVVYEQYFGPGTRLTVT.

On this clone itself: This same CDR3 is encoded by further DNA sequences in the sample. The chain employs TRBV18 and TRBJ2-2; D call uncertain. The germline V and J ends were trimmed by 1 base and 4 bases, with 4 bases remaining between them. CDR3 length equals 13 residues. Looked up from germline, CDR1 is KGHSH and CDR2 is LQKENI. The CDR3, as DNA: TGTGCCAGCTCACCACAGGGCACCGGGGAGCTGTTTTTT. This sequence encodes CASSPQGTGELFF.

The V and J genes are TRBV6-1 and TRBJ2-7; D is uncertain. The CDR3 consists of 13 residues. V dropped 5 bases and J dropped 0 bases, with 8 bases sitting between them. Germline CDR1 is MNHNS and CDR2 is SASEGT. The CDR3 DNA sequence: TGTGCCAGCAGTTTAGGGAACTCCTACGAGCAGTACTTC. Translating it yields CASSLGNSYEQYF.

V gene TRBV6-6 combines with J gene TRBJ2-7; 8 nucleotides align to TRBD1. The trim removed 2 bases at V and 6 bases at J, leaving 12 bases unmatched. The CDR3 has 16 residues. Per germline, CDR1 MNHNY and CDR2 SVGAGI (reference sequence). The CDR3 is CASSYVSGQGNPEQYF. CDR3 bases: TGTGCCAGCAGTTACGTCTCAGGACAGGGCAATCCCGAGCAGTACTTC.

The rearrangement uses TRBV5-5 and TRBJ2-7, with D possibly matching TRBD1 (7 bases). V was cut by 4 bases and J by 7 bases, with 18 bases left in between. Germline CDR1 and CDR2: SGHKS and YYEKEE (reference sequence). The CDR3 runs to 14 residues. CDR3 residues: CASSLQYSGGEQYF. CDR3 DNA: TGTGCCAGCAGCCTACAATATTCAGGGGGGGAGCAGTACTTC.

V is TRBV19 and J is TRBJ2-5; 14 bases are a match to TRBD2. Germline V CDR1 and CDR2: LNHDA, SQIVND (reference sequence). The V segment lost 6 bases and the J segment 4 bases; nucleotides outside the gene matches: 7. This CDR3 has 16 residues. For the CDR3, the DNA is TGTGCCAGTAGCATCAGGACTAGCGGGAGGTCAGAGACCCAGTACTTC. Protein: CASSIRTSGRSETQYF.

This clone has just one count. The chain recombines TRBV28 with TRBJ1-2; D gene ambiguous. V was pared by 7 bases and J by 2 bases, with 11 bases between. The CDR3 length is 13 residues. Germline CDR1 reads MDHEN; CDR2 reads SYDVKM. The CDR3 coding sequence is TGTGCCAGCACCAAAGGGCAGAACTATGGCTACACCTTC. It encodes CASTKGQNYGYTF.

This CDR3 reads CASSLTDNTEAFF. For the CDR3, the DNA is TGTGCCAGCAGCCTAACAGACAACACTGAAGCTTTCTTT. The chain recombines TRBV6-5 with TRBJ1-1; D uncertain. This CDR3 spans 13 amino acids. Between the trimmed V and J ends, which lost 6 bases and 2 bases, there was a span of 10 bases. CDR1 and CDR2 from the germline V gene are MNHEY and SVGAGI.

The rearrangement uses TRBV2 and TRBJ2-7; D not resolved. Germline assignment: CDR1 SNHLY and CDR2 FYNNEI. Trimming pared 7 bases from V and 5 bases from J, leaving 9 bases between. The CDR3 length is 11 residues. This chain's CDR3 is CASNRVHEQYF. The CDR3 DNA sequence: TGTGCCAGCAATCGGGTCCACGAGCAGTACTTC.

This chain joins TRBV12-5 and TRBJ2-2; 11 bases agree with TRBD2. Germline V gives CDR1 LGHNT, CDR2 FRNRAP. This CDR3 spans 16 amino acids. The V and J ends lost 6 bases and 0 bases, in that order; junction bases with no gene match: 3. The CDR3 DNA sequence: TGTGCTAGTGGCGAACTAGCGGGGGCGAACACCGGGGAGCTGTTTTTT. Protein product: CASGELAGANTGELFF.

The CDR3 DNA sequence: TGTGCCAGCAGCTTAAAGGGTTCCCAAGAGACCCAGTACTTC. Its translation is CASSLKGSQETQYF. The chain joins TRBV7-3 to TRBJ2-5; D ambiguous. V lost 1 base and J lost 1, with 7 bases in between. The germline V gene encodes CDR1 SGHTA and CDR2 FQGTGA. This CDR3 region has 14 residues.

The rearrangement joins TRBV5-1 to TRBJ2-5, with TRBD2 matching 10 bases. Germline CDR1 reads SGHRS; CDR2 reads YFSETQ. This CDR3 spans 15 amino acids. V shed 1 base and J 5 bases; nucleotides not matched to a gene: 5. In DNA form, the CDR3 reads TGCGCCAGCAGCTTGAGCGGGAGGGGAGGCGAGACCCAGTACTTC. Translating gives CASSLSGRGGETQYF.

The genes are TRBV2 and TRBJ2-1, with D unresolved. The CDR3 covers 12 residues. V was pared by 6 bases and J by 7 bases, with 10 bases between. Germline loops: CDR1 SNHLY, CDR2 FYNNEI. CDR3 bases: TGTGCCAGCAGGCTACAAGCAAATGAGCAGTTCTTC. This translates into CASRLQANEQFF.

This chain connects TRBV10-3 to TRBJ2-1; D unresolved. The CDR3 extends over 12 amino acids. The V end was cut by 2 bases, the J end by 5 bases, with 4 bases between. Germline CDR1 and CDR2: ENHRY and SYGVKD. In nucleotides, the CDR3 is TGTGCCATCAGTGAGGTAAACAATGAGCAGTTCTTC. Its protein is CAISEVNNEQFF.

V and J are TRBV5-1 and TRBJ1-4, with a weak D call TRBD1 (6 bases). Germline values: CDR1 SGHRS, CDR2 YFSETQ. Trimming shortened V by 5 bases and J by 0 bases, and 8 bases separated the two germline ends. The CDR3 loop spans 14 amino acids. This CDR3 reads CASSRTATNEKLFF. The DNA of the CDR3 is TGCGCCAGCAGTCGGACAGCAACTAATGAAAAACTGTTTTTT.

The chain couples TRBV11-2 to TRBJ2-7; no reliable D call. Trimming removed 5 bases from V and 3 bases from J, with 8 bases in between. Germline values: CDR1 SGHAT, CDR2 FQNNGV. The length of the CDR3 is 12 residues. DNA for the CDR3: TGTGCCAGCAGCCCGATGTACTACGAGCAGTACTTC. Amino acids: CASSPMYYEQYF. Full variable domain (outside the CDR3, taken from reference TRBV11-2 and TRBJ2-7): EAGVAQSPRYKIIEKRQSVAFWCNPISGHATLYWYQQILGQGPKLLIQFQNNGVVDDSQLPKDRFSAERLKGVDSTLKIQPAKLEDSAVYLCASSPMYYEQYFGPGTRLTVT.

CDR3 sequence reads: CASSTLGLGGQTNYGYTF. In DNA form, the CDR3 reads TGTGCCAGCAGCACCCTCGGGTTGGGGGGTCAGACGAACTATGGCTACACCTTC. This chain links TRBV5-6 with TRBJ1-2; D perhaps matches TRBD1 (5 bases). Germline values: CDR1 SGHDT, CDR2 YYEEEE. The CDR3 length is 18 residues. Trimming shortened V by 4 bases and J by 2 bases, and 24 bases separated the two germline ends.

The chain has TRBV18 and TRBJ2-1; D might be TRBD1 or TRBD2, each matching 6 bases. The CDR3 runs 15 residues. CDR1 and CDR2 from the germline V gene are KGHSH and LQKENI. V lost 3 bases and J lost 6, with 15 bases in between. In DNA, the CDR3 is TGTGCCAGCTCACCCCCGGTTAAGGGGGGCAATGAGCAGTTCTTC. Translated, it gives CASSPPVKGGNEQFF.

V and J are TRBV29-1 and TRBJ2-3; D is ambiguous. The length of the CDR3 is 11 residues. The germline V gene has CDR1 SQVTM and CDR2 ANQGSEA. Trimming took off 6 bases at V and 1 base at J, with 5 bases between the two ends. The CDR3 DNA reads TGCAGCGTCGTACGCACAGATACGCAGTATTTT. Translation gives CSVVRTDTQYF.

The V call is TRBV6-5, the J call TRBJ2-5; D ambiguous. Looked up from germline, CDR1 is MNHEY and CDR2 is SVGAGI. The V end lost 5 bases, the J end lost 5 bases, and 15 bases lay between the germline ends. CDR3 length equals 14 residues. The DNA of the CDR3 is TGTGCCAGCAGTCCCCGGGCCCCGCACGAGACCCAGTACTTC. Residues: CASSPRAPHETQYF.

The chain is built from TRBV19 and TRBJ2-1; D tentatively fits TRBD1 or TRBD2 (5 bases each). CDR1 LNHDA and CDR2 SQIVND come from the germline V gene (reference sequence). CDR3 size: 13 residues. Trimming took 7 bases from V and 9 from J, leaving 16 bases between them. The DNA of the CDR3 is TGTGCCAGTAAAACACCTACGGGACGTGAGCAGTTCTTC. It codes for CASKTPTGREQFF.

J is TRBJ1-2 and V is TRBV19; 12 bases match TRBD1. Germline V gene lookup returns CDR1 LNHDA and CDR2 SQIVND (reference sequence). The CDR3 is made up of 17 amino acids. The trim removed 5 bases at V and 0 bases at J, leaving 7 bases unmatched. CDR3 sequence reads: CASSRGQGAGANYGYTF. The CDR3 DNA reads as TGTGCCAGTAGTCGGGGACAGGGGGCCGGAGCTAACTATGGCTACACCTTC.

V is TRBV6-5 and J is TRBJ1-2, with unresolved D. This CDR3 contains 16 residues. Trimming pared 4 bases from V and 0 bases from J, leaving 15 bases between. Germline V lookup: CDR1 MNHEY, CDR2 SVGAGI. The CDR3 DNA follows: TGTGCCAGCAGTTTAGTGGGCGGCTACTCTAACTATGGCTACACCTTC. Residues: CASSLVGGYSNYGYTF.